This T cell receptor (beta chain) was documented in a study of OX40 agonist ivuxolimab in advanced cancers. Overall study context: A mean age of about 59 years, range about 20 to 85, was recorded, and roughly 83% were male.

Peripheral blood came from all dose cohorts at three timepoints. Method: immunoSEQ multiplex PCR; TCRdb's copy keeps in-frame clones and lacks some. Of approximately 97,000 clones listed, roughly nine tenths are singletons. Germline lookup yields CDR1 SGHDN and CDR2 FVKESK. V was trimmed by 2 bases and J by 10 bases, leaving 14 bases between them. The CDR3 length is 13 residues. The source was CD4+ or CD8+ T cells sorted from blood, collected in a trial of the OX40 agonist ivuxolimab. The TCR was taken from an adult with an advanced solid tumor such as melanoma, head and neck, liver or kidney cancer. The chain uses TRBV14 and TRBJ1-2, with unresolved D. CDR3 region: CASSQSRVMDYTF. Written as DNA, the CDR3 is TGTGCCAGCAGCCAAAGTAGGGTGATGGACTACACCTTC.